This TCR beta chain was retrieved from a study of T cell changes during pregnancy in multiple sclerosis. Germline V gene lookup returns CDR1 LNHDA and CDR2 SQIVND (reference sequence). CDR3 length: 15 amino acids. Trimming cost V 6 bases and J 0 bases, with 13 bases left between them. The table came from immunoSEQ multiplex PCR; TCRdb's copy has only in-frame clones and leaves some out. The sample includes about 68,000 clones, about 90% of them seen just once. The sequence was obtained from a female donor with multiple sclerosis, enrolled in a pregnancy study. The sequencing used peripheral blood, collected in the second trimester of pregnancy. The chain carries TRBV19 and TRBJ2-3, with no clear D. The CDR3 sequence is CASSPGQTSTDTQYF. CDR3 nucleotides: TGTGCCAGTAGCCCTGGTCAAACTAGCACAGATACGCAGTATTTT.